This T cell receptor (beta chain) was identified in a study of Ad26.COV2.S vaccination and SARS-CoV-2 variants. The CDR3 contains 14 residues. Germline V gene data show CDR1 as SGDLS and CDR2 as YYNGEE. V lost 5 bases and J lost 4; bases outside the gene matches: 7. Treatment indicated: roughly 19 received Ad26.COV2.S at low or high dose, single or two shots; a few received placebo; per-sample allocation not given. Sampling occurred on day 63 after the first vaccine or placebo injection. The table came from immunoSEQ multiplex PCR; TCRdb's copy has only in-frame clones and leaves some out. The data hold about 480,000 clones, with about 83% observed a single time.

The sequence was obtained from a person aged 18 to 59 who received the Ad26.COV2.S COVID-19 vaccine or a placebo. This chain joins TRBV9 and TRBJ2-3; 7 bases line up with TRBD2. Specimen: peripheral blood, collected in a trial of Ad26.COV2.S vaccine versus placebo. Here the CDR3 DNA reads TGTGCCAGCAGTTCAGGACTAGTTCCAGATACGCAGTATTTT. This sequence encodes CASSSGLVPDTQYF.